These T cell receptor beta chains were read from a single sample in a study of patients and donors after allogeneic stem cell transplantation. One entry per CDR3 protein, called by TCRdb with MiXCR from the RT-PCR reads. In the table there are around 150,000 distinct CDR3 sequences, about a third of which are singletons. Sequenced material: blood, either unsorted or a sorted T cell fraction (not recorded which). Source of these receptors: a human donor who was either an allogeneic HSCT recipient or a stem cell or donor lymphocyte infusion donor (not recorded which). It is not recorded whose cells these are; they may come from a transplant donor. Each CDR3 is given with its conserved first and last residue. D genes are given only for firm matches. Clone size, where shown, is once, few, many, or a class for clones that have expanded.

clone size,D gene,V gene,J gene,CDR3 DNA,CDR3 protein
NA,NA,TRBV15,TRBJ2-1,TGTGCCACCAGCAGAGATGGAGCTGAGCAGTTCTTC,CATSRDGAEQFF
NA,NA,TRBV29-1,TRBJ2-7,TGCAGCGTTGAGGGAGTTTGGGGGACTCGGGAGCAGTACTTC,CSVEGVWGTREQYF
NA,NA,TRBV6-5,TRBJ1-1,TGTGCCAGCAGTTACGGCCAGATGAACACTGAAGCTTTCTTT,CASSYGQMNTEAFF
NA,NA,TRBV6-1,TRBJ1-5,TGTGCCAGCAGTTCTACAGGGAACCCCAGCAATCAGCCCCAGCATTTT,CASSSTGNPSNQPQHF
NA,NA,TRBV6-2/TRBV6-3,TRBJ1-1,TGTGCCATAACGCGGGGCGGGTCGAACACTGAAGCTTTCTTT,CAITRGGSNTEAFF
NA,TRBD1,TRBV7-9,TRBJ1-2,TGTGCCAGCAGCACAGGGGCTTATGGCTACACCTTC,CASSTGAYGYTF
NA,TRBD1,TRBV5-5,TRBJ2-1,TGTGCCAGCTCCCAACCGACAGGGGGCAATGAGCAGTTCTTC,CASSQPTGGNEQFF
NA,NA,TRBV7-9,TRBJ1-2,TGTGGCCCTGGTGGCTATGGCTACACCTTC,CGPGGYGYTF
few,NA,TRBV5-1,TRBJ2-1,TGCGCCAGCAGCCTCGGGACTTTCTACAATGAGCAGTTCTTC,CASSLGTFYNEQFF
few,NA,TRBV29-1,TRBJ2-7,TGCAGCGTTGTGGTGCCCTCTCGTTACGAGCAGTACTTC,CSVVVPSRYEQYF
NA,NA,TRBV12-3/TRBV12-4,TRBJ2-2,TGTGCCAGCAGACCGGTATCCACCGGGGAGCTGTTTTTT,CASRPVSTGELFF
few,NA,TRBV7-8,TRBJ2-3,TGTGCCAGCAGCTCCTTGGAGGATACGCAGTATTTT,CASSSLEDTQYF
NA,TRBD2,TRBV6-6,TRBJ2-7,TGTGCCAGCAGTTACTCTGCTAGCGGCCACGAGCAGTACTTC,CASSYSASGHEQYF
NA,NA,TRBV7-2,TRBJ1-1,TGTGCCAGCACCCTACACAAGAACACTGAAGCTTTCTTT,CASTLHKNTEAFF
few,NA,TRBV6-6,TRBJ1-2,TGTGCCAGCAGTTACGGTGGAGGGGGCTACACCTTC,CASSYGGGGYTF
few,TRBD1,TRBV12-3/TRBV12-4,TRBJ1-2,TGTGCCAGCAGGGGACAGGGGGCGGGGTATGGCTACACCTTC,CASRGQGAGYGYTF
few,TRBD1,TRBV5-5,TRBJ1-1,TGTGCCAGCAGCATAAGACAGGGTGGGACTGAAGCTTTCTTT,CASSIRQGGTEAFF
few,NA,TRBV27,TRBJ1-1,TGTGCCAGCACCGAAGTCCTGAACACTGAAGCTTTCTTT,CASTEVLNTEAFF
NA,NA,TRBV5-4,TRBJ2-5,TGTGCCAGCACCACTGGTGGGGGGCGGAAGGAGACCCAGTACTTC,CASTTGGGRKETQYF
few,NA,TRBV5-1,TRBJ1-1,TGCGCCAGCAGCTTGGACCGGGACTCCACTATGAACACTGAAGCTTTCTTT,CASSLDRDSTMNTEAFF
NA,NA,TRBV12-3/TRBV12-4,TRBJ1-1,TGTGCCAGCAGGGGGAGGAGGACTGAAGCTTTCTTT,CASRGRRTEAFF
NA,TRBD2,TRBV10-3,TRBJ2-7,TGTGCCTTTGCGGACTCGACTAGCGGGGGCCGGGAGCAGTACTTC,CAFADSTSGGREQYF
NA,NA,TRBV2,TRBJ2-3,TGTGCCAGCAGTGTTATCGTGGAGAGCCCGTCTAGCACAGATACGCAGTATTTT,CASSVIVESPSSTDTQYF
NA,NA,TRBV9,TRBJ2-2,TGTGCCAGCAGCGTAGATACCGCGAACACCGGGGAGCTGTTTTTT,CASSVDTANTGELFF
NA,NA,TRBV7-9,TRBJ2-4,TGTGCCAGCAGCCCCCAGGTTGGGGTTGGAGACAAAAACATTCAGTACTTC,CASSPQVGVGDKNIQYF
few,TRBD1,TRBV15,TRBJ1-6,TGTGCCACCAGAACAGGGGGTAATTCACCCCTCCACTTT,CATRTGGNSPLHF
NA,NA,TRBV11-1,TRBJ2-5,TGTGCCAGCAGCTTATATAAGGACAGTGGGACCCAGTACTTC,CASSLYKDSGTQYF
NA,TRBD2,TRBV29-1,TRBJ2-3,TGCAGCGTTGACGAAAGCGGGGGGGATACGCAGTATTTT,CSVDESGGDTQYF
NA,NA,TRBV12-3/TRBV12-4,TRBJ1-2,TGTGCCAGCAGTCAACAGGGAAATTACTATGGCTACACCTTC,CASSQQGNYYGYTF
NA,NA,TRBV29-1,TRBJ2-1,TGCAGCGTTCAGGGCATCTCCTACAATGAGCAGTTCTTC,CSVQGISYNEQFF
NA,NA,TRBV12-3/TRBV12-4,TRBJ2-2,TGTGCCAGCAGTTCCGGGACAAGCTCGAGGGAGCTGTTTTTT,CASSSGTSSRELFF
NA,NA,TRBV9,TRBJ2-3,TGTGCCAGCAGCGAGGACGGCACAGATACGCAGTATTTT,CASSEDGTDTQYF
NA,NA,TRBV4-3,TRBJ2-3,TGCGCCAGCAGCCAAGATCAGGGCACAGATACGCAGTATTTT,CASSQDQGTDTQYF
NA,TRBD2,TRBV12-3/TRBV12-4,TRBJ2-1,TGTGCCAGCAAAAAAAGCGGGGGGGCCGACAATGAGCAGTTCTTC,CASKKSGGADNEQFF
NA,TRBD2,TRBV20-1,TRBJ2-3,TGCAGTGCTAGAGATCCAGGTAGCGGGCCCCGCACAGATACGCAGTATTTT,CSARDPGSGPRTDTQYF
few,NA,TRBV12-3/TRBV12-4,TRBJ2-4,TGTGCCAGCAGTTTCGGCAGGGGAAACATTCAGTACTTC,CASSFGRGNIQYF
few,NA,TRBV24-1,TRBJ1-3,TGTGCCACCAGTGATTCGAGGACTCTTGGAAACACCATATATTTT,CATSDSRTLGNTIYF
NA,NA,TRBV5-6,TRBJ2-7,TGTGCCAGCAGCCTTTTGGGACGGGGTCCCCACGAGCAGTACTTC,CASSLLGRGPHEQYF
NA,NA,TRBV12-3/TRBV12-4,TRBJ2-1,TGTGCCAGCAGTTATAGCAATGAGCAGTTCTTC,CASSYSNEQFF
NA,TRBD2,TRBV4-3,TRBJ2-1,TGCGCCAGCAGCCAAGATGGAGGGACTAGCGGGGTAAGCGAGCAGTTCTTC,CASSQDGGTSGVSEQFF